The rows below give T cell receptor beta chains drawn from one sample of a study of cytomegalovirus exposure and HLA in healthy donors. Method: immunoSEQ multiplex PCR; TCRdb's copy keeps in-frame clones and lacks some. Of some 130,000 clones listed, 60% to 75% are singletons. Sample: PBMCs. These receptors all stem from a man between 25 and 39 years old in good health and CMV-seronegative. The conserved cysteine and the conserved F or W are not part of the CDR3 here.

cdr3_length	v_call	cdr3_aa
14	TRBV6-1	ASSEASGSGANVLT
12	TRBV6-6	ASSSQGVTYEQY
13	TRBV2	ASTGTGRSGNTIY
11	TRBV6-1	ASSETTGYEQY
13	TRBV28	ASKRLAGDTGELF
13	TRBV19	ASSIGRASHQPQH
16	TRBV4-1	ASSQDPFGGGSKNSQY
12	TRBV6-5	ASTNGQQNQPQH
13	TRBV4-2	ASSQEDRVRYEQY
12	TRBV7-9	ASSITGGDTEAF
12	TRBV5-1	ASSPQGAKNSQY
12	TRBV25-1	ASSEISGYAEQF
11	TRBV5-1	ASSGGGTDTQY
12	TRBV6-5	ASILLAGRHEQY
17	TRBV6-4	ASNTEEGLAGGQSDEQF
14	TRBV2	ASTVGLAGGRNEQY
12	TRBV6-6	ASSASGGTDTQY
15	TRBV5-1	ASSLGAGTSGYYEQY
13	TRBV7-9	ASSLLAGASYEQY
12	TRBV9	ASSVGLVTKTQY
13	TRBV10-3	AISERGRTNSPLH
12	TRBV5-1	ASSSYRGVNEQF
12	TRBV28	ASRTLAPDYEQY
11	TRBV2	ASTRQGSLTQY